This TCR beta chain originates from a study of blood T cell repertoires in COVID-19. Whole-study context: PBMCs, B-cell-depleted T cells, or T cells were the source of the cDNA or gDNA that made up the material.

CDR1 is KGHDR, CDR2 SFDVKD, per germline. This CDR3 is built from 15 residues. Unmatched junction bases numbered 8, after V lost 9 bases and J lost 1 base. Cohorts were based on clinical histories the participants reported. Per the original methods: Estimation of nucleated cell counts relied on the amplification of reference gene primers. The protocol was immunoSEQ multiplex PCR, while the TCRdb copy is restricted to in-frame clones and leaves out a portion. That table furnishes V, J and clone size, whereas the DNA furnished D and trimming. The data contain approximately 240,000 clones, 75% to 90% of them singletons.

V usage is TRBV24-1 and J usage is TRBJ1-3, with 7 bases aligning to TRBD1. What was sequenced was PBMCs or T cells enriched from blood (not recorded which). This TCR was recovered from a woman aged 18-29 years in a cohort exposed to, infected with or recovered from COVID-19 (not recorded which). Here the CDR3 DNA reads TGTGCCACCCATTTACACAGGGGATCTGGAAACACCATATATTTT. It yields the protein CATHLHRGSGNTIYF.